Listed here are 24 T cell receptor beta chains from one sample, sequenced in a study of beta chain features in type 1 diabetes. All of the isolated RNA was reverse transcribed, so expressed TCRB transcripts were sequenced. Produced via immunoSEQ multiplex PCR; TCRdb's table is partial and in-frame only. Here the sample spans about 15,000 clones, 45% to 55% being singletons. Sequencing input: stem cell memory CD4+ T cells from blood. These receptors came from a woman aged 18-29 years in good health.

The table lists this clone with a few counts. For the CDR3, the DNA is TGTGCCAGCAGTGAAGGCCAGGGAATAACTGAAGCTTTCTTT. Protein sequence: CASSEGQGITEAFF. The chain combines TRBV2 with TRBJ1-1, with D tentatively TRBD1 (5 bases). Germline CDR1 is SNHLY and CDR2 is FYNNEI. V was trimmed by 1 base and J by 5 bases, leaving 11 bases between them. CDR3 length equals 14 residues. The full variable domain, with the rest looked up from reference TRBV2 and TRBJ1-1, is EPEVTQTPSHQVTQMGQEVILRCVPISNHLYFYWYRQILGQKVEFLVSFYNNEISEKSEIFDDQFSVERPDGSNFTLKIRSTKLEDSAMYFCASSEGQGITEAFFGQGTRLTVV.

J is TRBJ2-7 and V is TRBV18; 7 bases align to TRBD1. Trimming removed 2 bases from V and 0 bases from J; junction bases left unmatched: 4. This CDR3 is 15 amino acids long. Per germline, CDR1 KGHSH and CDR2 LQKENI. The CDR3: CASSPRGPSSYEQYF. Here the CDR3 DNA reads TGTGCCAGCTCACCAAGGGGGCCGAGCTCCTACGAGCAGTACTTC. Variable domain in full (rest from reference TRBV18 and TRBJ2-7): NAGVMQNPRHLVRRRGQEARLRCSPMKGHSHVYWYRQLPEEGLKFMVYLQKENIIDESGMPKERFSAEFPKEGPSILRIQQVVRGDSAAYFCASSPRGPSSYEQYFGPGTRLTVT.

The chain joins TRBV30 to TRBJ2-1; 7 bases map to TRBD1. V lost 5 bases to trimming and J lost 0 bases; unmatched junction nucleotides: 4. Germline CDR1 reads GTSNPN; CDR2 reads SVGIG (reference sequence). CDR3 length equals 14 residues. The CDR3 loop reads CAWERQGSYNEQFF. As DNA, the CDR3 is TGTGCCTGGGAAAGACAGGGCTCCTACAATGAGCAGTTCTTC.

The rearrangement joins TRBV5-1 to TRBJ2-3; no firm D call. The V end lost 0 bases, the J end lost 1 base, and 18 bases lay between the germline ends. The germline gives CDR1 SGHRS, CDR2 YFSETQ. CDR3 length: 18 amino acids. In DNA form, the CDR3 reads TGCGCCAGCAGCTTGGTCTCAGGTTCTGGTCTGGGCACAGATACGCAGTATTTT. It is translated as CASSLVSGSGLGTDTQYF.

This clone was detected only a few times. This chain links TRBV19 with TRBJ2-6, with 8 bases identical to TRBD1. V lost 4 bases to trimming and J lost 2 bases; unmatched junction nucleotides: 7. This CDR3 comprises 17 residues. Germline-derived CDR1 and CDR2 are LNHDA and SQIVND (reference sequence). The DNA for the CDR3 is TGTGCCAGTAGTAGCTGGACAGGGAAAACTGGGGCCAACGTCCTGACTTTC. The encoded protein is CASSSWTGKTGANVLTF.

The CDR3 is CASSIEGGLVRYNEQFF. The CDR3 nucleotides read TGTGCCAGTAGTATAGAGGGGGGACTAGTACGGTACAATGAGCAGTTCTTC. The rearrangement links TRBV19 to TRBJ2-1, with 8 bases that match TRBD2. Germline CDR1 is LNHDA and CDR2 is SQIVND (reference sequence). The CDR3 extends over 17 amino acids. V trimming: 0 bases; J trimming: 4 bases; junction bases outside the gene matches: 8.

The sample holds a few counts of this clone. This sequence joins TRBV30 and TRBJ2-2; 14 positions match TRBD2. The germline gives CDR1 GTSNPN, CDR2 SVGIG (reference sequence). CDR3 length equals 20 residues. V lost 0 bases to trimming and J lost 3 bases; unmatched junction nucleotides: 12. The CDR3 DNA reads TGTGCCTGGAGTGTCGTTAGAGGACTAGCGGGAGGAGAGGACACCGGGGAGCTGTTTTTT. Translating it yields CAWSVVRGLAGGEDTGELFF.

This chain joins TRBV5-4 and TRBJ2-6; tentatively, D is TRBD1 (5 bases). Germline V lookup: CDR1 SGHNT, CDR2 YYREEE (reference sequence). Between the trimmed V and J ends, which lost 1 base and 3 bases, there was a span of 14 bases. The length of the CDR3 is 17 residues. CDR3 residues: CASSLPGQVDGANVLTF. The CDR3 DNA reads TGTGCCAGCAGCTTGCCAGGGCAGGTAGATGGGGCCAACGTCCTGACTTTC.

The genes are TRBV5-1 and TRBJ2-5; 12 bases line up with TRBD2. The CDR3 has 17 amino acids. The junction had 8 bases not matched to a gene; V was cut back by 4 bases and J by 1 base. Germline V gives CDR1 SGHRS, CDR2 YFSETQ. In DNA form, the CDR3 reads TGCGCCAGCAGCCGAAATCCGGGACTAGCGGGCCAAGAGACCCAGTACTTC. This codes for CASSRNPGLAGQETQYF. The variable domain in full, completed from reference TRBV5-1 and TRBJ2-5, reads KAGVTQTPRYLIKTRGQQVTLSCSPISGHRSVSWYQQTPGQGLQFLFEYFSETQRNKGNFPGRFSGRQFSNSRSEMNVSTLELGDSALYLCASSRNPGLAGQETQYFGPGTRLLVL.

The chain uses TRBV2 and TRBJ2-3; no firm D call. Germline assignment: CDR1 SNHLY and CDR2 FYNNEI. The CDR3 contains 12 residues. The germline V and J ends were trimmed by 4 bases and 3 bases, with 5 bases remaining between them. The CDR3 region is CASSARTDTQYF. Written as DNA, the CDR3 is TGTGCCAGCAGTGCTAGAACAGATACGCAGTATTTT.

The sample holds a few counts of this clone. V gene TRBV4-2 combines with J gene TRBJ2-3, with D possibly TRBD1 on 6 matching bases. Trimming shortened V by 0 bases and J by 0 bases, and 19 bases separated the two germline ends. Per the germline V gene, CDR1 is LGHNA and CDR2 is YNFKEQ. The CDR3 contains 19 residues. Written as DNA, the CDR3 is TGTGCCAGCAGCCAAGAAAGGGGGTTGGGCGGGCAAAGCACAGATACGCAGTATTTT. It translates to CASSQERGLGGQSTDTQYF.

The rearrangement uses TRBV9 and TRBJ2-7; the match to TRBD2 covers 7 bases. In germline, CDR1 is SGDLS, CDR2 YYNGEE. The CDR3 is 16 amino acids. Losses at the gene ends were 0 bases for V and 3 bases for J; bases not matched to a gene: 9. CDR3 sequence: CASSVEVLAELYEQYF. The CDR3 DNA follows: TGTGCCAGCAGCGTAGAGGTTCTAGCGGAACTCTACGAGCAGTACTTC.

J is TRBJ1-1 and V is TRBV2; 10 bases fit TRBD1. The CDR3 covers 14 residues. Germline V gives CDR1 SNHLY, CDR2 FYNNEI. V lost 8 bases, J lost 13 bases, and 16 bases stayed unmatched. This CDR3 is CASAPPGQGNKGFF. The CDR3 coding sequence is TGTGCCAGCGCCCCGCCGGGACAGGGGAACAAAGGTTTCTTT.

This clone was counted once. V gene TRBV2 combines with J gene TRBJ1-2; no clear D. Trimming took off 10 bases at V and 5 bases at J, with 17 bases between the two ends. Germline V gives CDR1 SNHLY, CDR2 FYNNEI. This CDR3 comprises 13 residues. CDR3: CATRGEPEYGYTF. As DNA, the CDR3 is TGTGCCACCCGGGGTGAACCAGAATATGGCTACACCTTC.

The chain links TRBV6-5 to TRBJ2-5; D is ambiguous. Germline assignment: CDR1 MNHEY and CDR2 SVGAGI. The ends were cut back, 0 bases at V and 2 bases at J, with 7 bases in the middle. This CDR3 contains 14 residues. CDR3 protein: CASSYSSKQETQYF. CDR3 nucleotide sequence: TGTGCCAGCAGTTACTCGAGTAAACAAGAGACCCAGTACTTC.

The sample holds a few counts of this clone. The gene calls are TRBV19 and TRBJ2-2, with unresolved D. The germline V gene encodes CDR1 LNHDA and CDR2 SQIVND (reference sequence). This CDR3 has 14 residues. Trimming stripped 9 bases from V and 6 bases from J, with 17 bases between. The CDR3 loop is CASAHRSLSGELFF. The DNA of the CDR3 is TGTGCCAGCGCACACCGCTCGTTATCCGGGGAGCTGTTTTTT. The variable domain in full, with the rest retrieved from reference TRBV19 and TRBJ2-2, is DGGITQSPKYLFRKEGQNVTLSCEQNLNHDAMYWYRQDPGQGLRLIYYSQIVNDFQKGDIAEGYSVSREKKESFPLTVTSAQKNPTAFYLCASAHRSLSGELFFGEGSRLTVL.

This clone has a handful of counts. The CDR3 region has the DNA TGCAGCGTTGAAGATCCCGGCAGGGTACGCGGCTACACCTTC. This codes for CSVEDPGRVRGYTF. V is TRBV29-1 and J is TRBJ1-2, with D maybe TRBD1 (5 bases). Trimming left V 0 bases short and J 8 bases short, with 16 bases between. The CDR3 runs to 14 residues. In germline, CDR1 is SQVTM, CDR2 ANQGSEA.

Only a few counts were recorded for this clone. The rearrangement uses TRBV18 and TRBJ2-5; possible D gene TRBD1, 6 bases. Germline V gene sequence: CDR1 KGHSH, CDR2 LQKENI. Between the trimmed V and J ends, which lost 2 bases and 8 bases, there was a span of 18 bases. The CDR3 has 15 amino acids. This chain's CDR3 is CASSPTGQPLSTQYF. The CDR3 DNA sequence: TGTGCCAGCTCACCAACGGGACAACCGTTGTCTACCCAGTACTTC.

The rearrangement joins TRBV5-1 to TRBJ1-4, with D possibly being TRBD1 (5 bases). Germline V gene data show CDR1 as SGHRS and CDR2 as YFSETQ. The CDR3 runs to 17 residues. Trimming removed 0 bases from V and 1 base from J, with 13 bases in between. In DNA form, the CDR3 reads TGCGCCAGCAGCTTGGCCGGCAGGGTTGGAACTAATGAAAAACTGTTTTTT. Its translation: CASSLAGRVGTNEKLFF. The full variable domain, its missing parts supplied by reference TRBV5-1 and TRBJ1-4, is KAGVTQTPRYLIKTRGQQVTLSCSPISGHRSVSWYQQTPGQGLQFLFEYFSETQRNKGNFPGRFSGRQFSNSRSEMNVSTLELGDSALYLCASSLAGRVGTNEKLFFGSGTQLSVL.

V gene TRBV5-1 combines with J gene TRBJ2-3; 8 bases fit TRBD1. The ends lost 4 bases at V and 2 bases at J; junction bases unmatched: 6. There are 15 residues in the CDR3. Germline V gene sequence: CDR1 SGHRS, CDR2 YFSETQ. The CDR3, as DNA: TGCGCCAGCAGCCACGCAGGGGGCGCCACAGATACGCAGTATTTT. Translation: CASSHAGGATDTQYF.

The rearrangement links TRBV14 to TRBJ2-1; 8 bases fit TRBD2. CDR3 size: 15 residues. Germline V gene data show CDR1 as SGHDN and CDR2 as FVKESK. Losses at the gene ends were 1 base for V and 5 bases for J; bases not matched to a gene: 4. CDR3 nucleotides: TGTGCCAGCAGCCAAGGCCCGGGGGGGAACAATGAGCAGTTCTTC. Amino acid sequence: CASSQGPGGNNEQFF.

There are a few counts of this clone. The chain combines TRBV29-1 with TRBJ1-1; D is ambiguous. V was clipped by 3 bases and J by 3 bases, with 5 bases between them. CDR1 is SQVTM and CDR2 is ANQGSEA in the germline V gene. There are 11 residues in the CDR3. The CDR3 loop reads CSVDGDTEAFF. The CDR3 region has the DNA TGCAGCGTTGACGGGGACACTGAAGCTTTCTTT.

This clone was picked up a small number of times. The chain is built from TRBV30 and TRBJ1-5; TRBD1 matches 9 bases. Trimming at V came to 3 bases and at J to 3 bases, leaving 3 bases not matched to a gene. The CDR3 has 14 amino acids. CDR1 and CDR2 from the germline V gene are GTSNPN and SVGIG (reference sequence). Here the CDR3 DNA reads TGTGCCTGGAGGGGACAGGGAAACAATCAGCCCCAGCATTTT. Protein: CAWRGQGNNQPQHF.

The gene calls are TRBV5-1 and TRBJ2-1; 7 positions match TRBD2. The CDR3 spans 15 residues. CDR1 and CDR2 from the germline V gene are SGHRS and YFSETQ. Trimming removed 5 bases from V and 0 bases from J; junction bases left unmatched: 5. Written as DNA, the CDR3 is TGCGCCAGCAGTAGGGAGGGCAACTCCTACAATGAGCAGTTCTTC. It codes for CASSREGNSYNEQFF.